The 24 T cell receptor beta chains below were found in one sample sequenced in a study of T cells after posttransplantation cyclophosphamide. Using immunoSEQ multiplex PCR, the repertoire was profiled, and TCRdb retains in-frame clones only, with some absent. This repertoire holds around 35,000 clones, and none appear only once. Sequencing input: PBMCs. The receptors were gathered from a woman in her forties or fifties in good health and a related stem cell transplant donor.

This clone was observed at least ten times. The V call is TRBV2, the J call TRBJ1-5, with no clear D. Per germline, CDR1 SNHLY and CDR2 FYNNEI. V lost 7 bases and J lost 0, with 7 bases in between. The CDR3 loop spans 13 amino acids. The CDR3 loop is CASNGDSNQPQHF. The CDR3, as DNA: TGTGCCAGCAACGGGGATAGCAATCAGCCCCAGCATTTT.

This clone was observed at least ten times. The chain employs TRBV5-1 and TRBJ1-5; D ambiguous. V lost 0 bases, J lost 2 bases, and 12 bases lay in between. The CDR3 has 16 residues. Germline V gene lookup returns CDR1 SGHRS and CDR2 YFSETQ. The CDR3 DNA reads TGCGCCAGCAGCTTGGCCGGTGGGCCTGGCAATCAGCCCCAGCATTTT. Protein product: CASSLAGGPGNQPQHF.

This clone came up many times. V is TRBV29-1 and J is TRBJ1-3; D gene ambiguous. Trimming cost V 4 bases and J 0 bases, with 13 bases left between them. This CDR3 is built from 15 residues. Germline V lookup: CDR1 SQVTM, CDR2 ANQGSEA. CDR3 amino acids: CSVVPATSSGNTIYF. The CDR3 nucleotides are TGCAGCGTTGTCCCAGCCACTAGCTCTGGAAACACCATATATTTT.

Ten or more counts support this clone. The rearrangement uses TRBV5-4 and TRBJ1-1, with D uncertain. Germline values: CDR1 SGHNT, CDR2 YYREEE (reference sequence). The CDR3 is 14 residues long. Trimming cost V 0 bases and J 6 bases, with 12 bases left between them. CDR3 loop: CASSLGALRAEAFF. The DNA for the CDR3 is TGTGCCAGCAGCTTGGGGGCCTTGCGGGCTGAAGCTTTCTTT.

This clone was counted ten times or more. The chain has TRBV7-3 and TRBJ2-7, with unresolved D. V gave up 6 bases and J gave up 5 bases, with 8 bases separating them. The CDR3 is 11 amino acids. Germline CDR1 is SGHTA and CDR2 is FQGTGA. Written as DNA, the CDR3 is TGTGCCAGCAGACACAACGACGAGCAGTACTTC. Its translation: CASRHNDEQYF.

This clone has only a few counts. The chain is built from TRBV24-1 and TRBJ2-7, with 8 positions matching TRBD1. CDR3 length: 14 amino acids. The V gene end was trimmed by 5 bases and the J gene end by 5 bases; junction bases not matched to a gene: 7. Per germline, CDR1 KGHDR and CDR2 SFDVKD. CDR3: CATSAQGARNEQYF. CDR3 nucleotide sequence: TGTGCCACCAGTGCGCAGGGGGCCAGGAACGAGCAGTACTTC.

This clone was detected ten times or more. The chain links TRBV5-1 to TRBJ2-5, with D perhaps matching TRBD2 (6 bases). The CDR3 covers 15 residues. Trimming removed 4 bases at V and 1 base at J, with 14 bases between. Germline V gene sequence: CDR1 SGHRS, CDR2 YFSETQ. The CDR3: CASSGGGGVQETQYF. The CDR3, as DNA: TGCGCCAGCAGCGGGGGAGGCGGGGTCCAAGAGACCCAGTACTTC.

This clone occurred many times. The gene calls are TRBV19 and TRBJ2-7; TRBD2 matches at 13 bases. Trimming at V came to 5 bases and at J to 4 bases, leaving 8 bases not matched to a gene. Germline V gene data show CDR1 as LNHDA and CDR2 as SQIVND (reference sequence). This CDR3 is 16 amino acids long. CDR3 residues: CASSPQGLAGDYEQYF. In nucleotides, the CDR3 is TGTGCCAGTAGTCCGCAAGGACTAGCGGGAGATTACGAGCAGTACTTC.

This clone was seen a handful of times. The chain links TRBV25-1 to TRBJ1-6, with 9 nucleotides matching TRBD1. Per germline, CDR1 MGHDK and CDR2 SYGVNS. The CDR3 is made up of 14 amino acids. Germline trimming cut 6 bases from V and 10 bases from J; bases unmatched to any gene: 7. The CDR3 DNA is TGTGCCAGCAGCTCCGGGACAGGGATCTCACCCCTCCACTTT. Its protein is CASSSGTGISPLHF. Variable domain in full (rest from reference TRBV25-1 and TRBJ1-6): EADIYQTPRYLVIGTGKKITLECSQTMGHDKMYWYQQDPGMELHLIHYSYGVNSTEKGDLSSESTVSRIRTEHFPLTLESARPSHTSQYLCASSSGTGISPLHFGNGTRLTVT.

The table lists this clone with many counts. V gene TRBV19 combines with J gene TRBJ1-4; TRBD1 matches at 7 bases. Germline loops: CDR1 LNHDA, CDR2 SQIVND (reference sequence). The V segment lost 2 bases and the J segment 3 bases; nucleotides outside the gene matches: 3. This CDR3 contains 15 residues. This CDR3 reads CASSITGVANEKLFF. In nucleotides, the CDR3 is TGTGCCAGTAGTATAACAGGGGTGGCTAATGAAAAACTGTTTTTT.

This clone was seen many times. The gene calls are TRBV28 and TRBJ1-2, with 7 bases identical to TRBD1. Germline-derived CDR1 and CDR2 are MDHEN and SYDVKM. V shed 4 bases and J 4 bases; nucleotides not matched to a gene: 12. There are 16 residues in the CDR3. CDR3 region: CASSYPTGRGVYGYTF. The CDR3 nucleotides read TGTGCCAGCAGTTATCCGACAGGGCGGGGTGTCTATGGCTACACCTTC.

This clone has at least ten counts. The rearrangement links TRBV5-1 to TRBJ2-7; 11 positions match TRBD2. Germline values: CDR1 SGHRS, CDR2 YFSETQ. The V and J ends lost 4 bases and 3 bases, in that order; junction bases with no gene match: 3. The length of the CDR3 is 14 residues. The CDR3 region has the DNA TGCGCCAGCAGCGCTCTAGCGGGAGGCTACGAGCAGTACTTC. Translation: CASSALAGGYEQYF.

This clone was detected many times. This chain connects TRBV5-8 to TRBJ1-4, with D possibly matching TRBD1 (5 bases). This CDR3 is 14 amino acids long. The V gene lost 6 bases and the J gene lost 8 bases, with 17 bases spanning the gap. Germline V gene sequence: CDR1 SGHTS, CDR2 YDEGEE. Here the CDR3 reads CASNLRGRYEKLFF. In nucleotides, the CDR3 is TGTGCCAGCAACCTCCGGGGGAGGTACGAAAAACTGTTTTTT.

This clone was observed many times. The chain combines TRBV12-3 or TRBV12-4 with TRBJ1-1; the D gene is possibly TRBD1 (5 bases). V was trimmed by 3 bases and J by 2 bases, leaving 16 bases between them. This CDR3 comprises 16 residues. The CDR3 is CASSFSPDIQNTEAFF. CDR3 bases: TGTGCCAGCAGTTTTAGCCCGGACATACAAAACACTGAAGCTTTCTTT.

In its sample, this clone was seen a few times. The chain couples TRBV5-1 to TRBJ2-2; 13 bases align to TRBD2. From germline, CDR1 is SGHRS and CDR2 YFSETQ. The trim removed 4 bases at V and 5 bases at J, leaving 11 bases unmatched. The CDR3 is made up of 18 amino acids. The CDR3 DNA sequence: TGCGCCAGCAGCCAAGGACTAGCGGGAGATCTAGGTACCGGGGAGCTGTTTTTT. Translated, it gives CASSQGLAGDLGTGELFF.

Many counts were recorded for this clone. The chain couples TRBV11-2 to TRBJ2-7, with 11 bases that match TRBD2. The CDR3 consists of 15 residues. CDR1 is SGHAT and CDR2 is FQNNGV in the germline V gene. The ends lost 2 bases at V and 2 bases at J; junction bases unmatched: 2. CDR3 sequence: CASSLLAGGPYEQYF. Written as DNA, the CDR3 is TGTGCCAGCAGCTTACTAGCGGGAGGACCCTACGAGCAGTACTTC.

This clone has at least ten counts. This chain connects TRBV28 to TRBJ1-4, with 7 bases aligning to TRBD1. Germline CDR1 MDHEN, CDR2 SYDVKM. V gave up 5 bases and J gave up 11 bases; unmatched junction bases: 5. CDR3 size: 12 residues. The CDR3 region is CASSPPRGKLFF. CDR3 nucleotides: TGTGCCAGCAGTCCCCCCAGGGGGAAACTGTTTTTT.

In this sample, this clone turned up many times. The chain joins TRBV5-6 to TRBJ2-1; 7 bases fit TRBD2. Germline V gene data show CDR1 as SGHDT and CDR2 as YYEEEE. The CDR3 covers 13 residues. V lost 4 bases and J lost 4; bases outside the gene matches: 2. For the CDR3, the DNA is TGTGCCAGCAGCGGGGGGGGTTACAATGAGCAGTTCTTC. This translates into CASSGGGYNEQFF.

This clone was observed many times. The gene calls are TRBV4-2 and TRBJ2-5; possible D gene TRBD2, 5 bases. V was pared by 1 base and J by 5 bases, with 8 bases between. There are 13 residues in the CDR3. CDR1 is LGHNA, CDR2 YNFKEQ, per germline. The CDR3 loop is CASSQGTGETQYF. The CDR3 bases are TGTGCCAGCAGCCAAGGCACGGGGGAGACCCAGTACTTC.

This clone occurred many times. The CDR3 coding sequence is TGTGCCAGCAGTTTGGGTCCATCAGGTGAAAAACTGTTTTTT. Encoded protein: CASSLGPSGEKLFF. J is TRBJ1-4 and V is TRBV28; D is ambiguous. Germline CDR1 MDHEN, CDR2 SYDVKM. The CDR3 contains 14 residues. Trimming removed 3 bases from V and 7 bases from J, with 12 bases in between. Full variable domain (remainder filled in from reference TRBV28 and TRBJ1-4): DVKVTQSSRYLVKRTGEKVFLECVQDMDHENMFWYRQDPGLGLRLIYFSYDVKMKEKGDIPEGYSVSREKKERFSLILESASTNQTSMYLCASSLGPSGEKLFFGSGTQLSVL.

The chain couples TRBV11-1 to TRBJ1-2; possible D gene TRBD1, 6 bases. The V gene lost 5 bases and the J gene lost 5 bases, with 12 bases spanning the gap. The germline gives CDR1 SGHAT, CDR2 FQDESV (reference sequence). This CDR3 spans 13 amino acids. This CDR3 is CASSPAGEYGYTF. CDR3 nucleotides: TGTGCCAGCAGCCCCGCAGGGGAATATGGCTACACCTTC.

This clone was seen ten or more times. The V and J genes are TRBV2 and TRBJ2-6; TRBD2 aligns across 7 bases. Trimming took 4 bases from V and 6 from J; bases not matched to a gene: 6. Germline CDR1 SNHLY, CDR2 FYNNEI. The CDR3 covers 15 residues. CDR3 sequence reads: CASSGLADEANVLTF. The CDR3 DNA sequence: TGTGCCAGCAGTGGGCTAGCGGATGAGGCCAACGTCCTGACTTTC.

This clone came up a few times. The V and J genes are TRBV11-3 and TRBJ2-2, with D possibly TRBD2 on 7 matching bases. CDR1 SGHNT and CDR2 YENEEA come from the germline V gene. The V end lost 5 bases, the J end lost 2 bases, and 21 bases lay between the germline ends. The CDR3 has 18 residues. CDR3 residues: CASSLALLGGVNTGELFF. The CDR3 DNA is TGTGCCAGCAGCCTCGCCCTCCTAGGGGGGGTAAACACCGGGGAGCTGTTTTTT.

Ten or more counts support this clone. The V gene is TRBV19, the J gene TRBJ2-5; 9 bases map to TRBD1. This CDR3 is 14 amino acids long. The V segment lost 6 bases and the J segment 5 bases; nucleotides outside the gene matches: 7. The germline V gene encodes CDR1 LNHDA and CDR2 SQIVND (reference sequence). This CDR3 reads CASSGQGKGETQYF. The CDR3 region has the DNA TGTGCCAGTAGCGGACAGGGGAAAGGGGAGACCCAGTACTTC.